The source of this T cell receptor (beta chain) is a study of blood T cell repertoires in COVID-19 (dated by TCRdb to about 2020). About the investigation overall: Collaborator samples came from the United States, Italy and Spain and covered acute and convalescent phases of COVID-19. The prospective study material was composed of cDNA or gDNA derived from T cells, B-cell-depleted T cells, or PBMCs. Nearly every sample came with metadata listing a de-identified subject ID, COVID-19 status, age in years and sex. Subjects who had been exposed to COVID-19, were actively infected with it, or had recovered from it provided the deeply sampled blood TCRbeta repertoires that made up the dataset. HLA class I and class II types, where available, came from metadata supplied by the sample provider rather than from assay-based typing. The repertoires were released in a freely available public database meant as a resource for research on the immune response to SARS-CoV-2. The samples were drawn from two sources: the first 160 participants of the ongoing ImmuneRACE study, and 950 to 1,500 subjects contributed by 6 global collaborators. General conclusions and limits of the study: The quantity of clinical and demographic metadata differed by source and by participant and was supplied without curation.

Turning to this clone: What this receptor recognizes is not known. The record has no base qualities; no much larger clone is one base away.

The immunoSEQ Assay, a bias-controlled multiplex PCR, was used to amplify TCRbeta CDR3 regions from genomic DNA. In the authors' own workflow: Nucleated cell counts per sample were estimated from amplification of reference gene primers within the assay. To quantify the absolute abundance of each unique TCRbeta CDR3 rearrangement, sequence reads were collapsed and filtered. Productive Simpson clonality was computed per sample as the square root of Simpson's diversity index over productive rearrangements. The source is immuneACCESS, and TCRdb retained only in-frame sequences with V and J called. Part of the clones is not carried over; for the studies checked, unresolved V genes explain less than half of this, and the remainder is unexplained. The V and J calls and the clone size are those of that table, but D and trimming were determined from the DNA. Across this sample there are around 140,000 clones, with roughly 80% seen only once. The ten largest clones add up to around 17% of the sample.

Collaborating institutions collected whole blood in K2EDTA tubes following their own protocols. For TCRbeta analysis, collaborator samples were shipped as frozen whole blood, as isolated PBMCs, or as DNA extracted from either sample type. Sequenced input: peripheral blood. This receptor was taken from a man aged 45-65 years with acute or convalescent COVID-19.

The bases read TGCAGTGCTCTAGGTTCAGATACGCAGTATTTT. It translates as CSALGSDTQYF. Here the chain combines TRBV20-1 and TRBJ2-3, with no reliable assignment of the D segment. Trimming removed 5 bases from V and 4 bases from J, leaving 7 bases between the germline ends. Reading from cysteine to phenylalanine, the CDR3 counts 11 amino acids. Kept here is only the CDR3 DNA, which spans 33 bases and is read in frame from base 1. CDR1 DFQATT and CDR2 SNEGSKA are derived from the germline V gene (reference sequence).